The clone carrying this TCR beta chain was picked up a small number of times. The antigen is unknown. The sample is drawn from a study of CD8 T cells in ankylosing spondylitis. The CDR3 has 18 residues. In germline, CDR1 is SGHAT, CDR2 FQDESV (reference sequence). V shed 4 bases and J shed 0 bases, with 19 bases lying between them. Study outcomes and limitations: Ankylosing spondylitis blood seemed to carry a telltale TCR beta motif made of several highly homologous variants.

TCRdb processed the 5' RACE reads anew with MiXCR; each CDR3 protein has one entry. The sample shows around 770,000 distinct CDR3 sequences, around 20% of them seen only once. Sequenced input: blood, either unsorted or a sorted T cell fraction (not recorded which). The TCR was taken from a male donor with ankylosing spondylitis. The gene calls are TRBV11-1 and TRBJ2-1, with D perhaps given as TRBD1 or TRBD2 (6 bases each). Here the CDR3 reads CASSSRLGGSSSYNEQFF. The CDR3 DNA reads TGTGCCAGCAGCTCCAGACTAGGGGGGTCTAGCTCCTACAATGAGCAGTTCTTC.